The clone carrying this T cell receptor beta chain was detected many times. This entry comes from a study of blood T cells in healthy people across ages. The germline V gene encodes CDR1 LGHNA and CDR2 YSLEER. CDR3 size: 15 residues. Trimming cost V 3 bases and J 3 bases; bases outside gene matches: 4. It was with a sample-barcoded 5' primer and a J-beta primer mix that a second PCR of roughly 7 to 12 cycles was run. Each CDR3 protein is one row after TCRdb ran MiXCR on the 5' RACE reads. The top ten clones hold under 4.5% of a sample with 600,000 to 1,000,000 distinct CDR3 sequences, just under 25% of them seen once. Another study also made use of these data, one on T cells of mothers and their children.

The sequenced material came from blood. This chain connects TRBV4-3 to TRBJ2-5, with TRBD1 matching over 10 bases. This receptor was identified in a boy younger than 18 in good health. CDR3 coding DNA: TGCGCCAGCAGCCAGGGGACAGGGGCTGAAGAGACCCAGTACTTC. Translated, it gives CASSQGTGAEETQYF.